Sequencing of this T cell receptor beta chain was carried out in a study of T cells in Graves' hyperthyroidism and ophthalmopathy. Study-level points and caveats: Separating ophthalmopathy from stable hyperthyroidism was achieved by a 13 V-J model. Blood also contained most expanded thyroid clonotypes above 0.001.

From RNA transcripts, TCR beta CDR3 regions were amplified. Using the HTBI primer set, a first-round RT-PCR was run on the TCR CDR3. TCRdb reprocessed the multiplex PCR reads via MiXCR and lists one record per CDR3 protein. The data contain hundreds of thousands of distinct CDR3 sequences, about 45% of them singletons. The V end lost 2 bases, the J end lost 11 bases, and 12 bases lay between the germline ends. There are 11 residues in the CDR3. Germline CDR1 and CDR2: DFQATT and SNEGSKA (reference sequence). Uncontrolled infections, other autoimmune diseases, pregnancy or lactation led to exclusion of patients. Diagnostic decisions used clinical symptoms, serum thyroxine and TRAb, thyroid ultrasound and orbital computed tomography. This clonotype was detected only a few times. Its target is not known.

The chain combines TRBV20-1 with TRBJ1-1, with D possibly matching TRBD1 (5 bases). This TCR derives from an adult man with Graves' disease, either hyperthyroidism or ophthalmopathy (not recorded which). Sequenced material: peripheral blood or thyroid tissue (not recorded which). The CDR3 here is CSARKGREAFF. CDR3 DNA sequence: TGCAGTGCTAGAAAGGGCAGGGAGGCTTTCTTT.